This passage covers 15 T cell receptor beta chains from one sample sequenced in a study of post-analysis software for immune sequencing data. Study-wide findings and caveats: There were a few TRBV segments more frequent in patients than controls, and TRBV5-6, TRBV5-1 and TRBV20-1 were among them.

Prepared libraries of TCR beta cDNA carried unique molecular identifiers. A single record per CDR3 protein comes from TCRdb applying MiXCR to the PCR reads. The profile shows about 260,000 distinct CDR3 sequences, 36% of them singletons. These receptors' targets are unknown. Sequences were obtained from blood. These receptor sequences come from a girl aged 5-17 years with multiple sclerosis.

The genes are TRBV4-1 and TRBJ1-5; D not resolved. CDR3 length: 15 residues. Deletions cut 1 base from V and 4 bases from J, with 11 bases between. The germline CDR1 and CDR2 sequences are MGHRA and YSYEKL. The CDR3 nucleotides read TGCGCCAGCAGCCAAGTAGGTAGAAAAAATCAGCCCCAGCATTTT. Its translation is CASSQVGRKNQPQHF.

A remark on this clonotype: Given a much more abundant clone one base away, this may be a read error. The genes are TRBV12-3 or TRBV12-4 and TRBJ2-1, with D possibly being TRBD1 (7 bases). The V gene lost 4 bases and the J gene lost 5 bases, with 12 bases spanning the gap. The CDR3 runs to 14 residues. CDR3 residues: CASSCGGGNNEQFF. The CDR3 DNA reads TGTGCCAGCAGTTGTGGAGGGGGCAACAATGAGCAGTTCTTC.

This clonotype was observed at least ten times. The CDR3 is CASSRARLAGADTQYF. CDR3 DNA sequence: TGTGCCAGCAGCCGCGCAAGACTAGCGGGCGCAGATACGCAGTATTTT. V and J are TRBV7-6 and TRBJ2-3, with TRBD2 matching over 10 bases. V lost 5 bases, J lost 4 bases, and 9 bases stayed unmatched. This CDR3 region has 16 residues. Germline CDR1 reads SGHVS; CDR2 reads FNYEAQ.

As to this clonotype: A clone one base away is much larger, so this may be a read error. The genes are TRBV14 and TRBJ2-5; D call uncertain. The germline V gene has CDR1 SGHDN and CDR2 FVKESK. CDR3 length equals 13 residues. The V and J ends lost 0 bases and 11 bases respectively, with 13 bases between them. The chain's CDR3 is CASSQDFPDEQYF. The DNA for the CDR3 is TGTGCCAGCAGCCAAGATTTCCCCGATGAGCAGTACTTC.

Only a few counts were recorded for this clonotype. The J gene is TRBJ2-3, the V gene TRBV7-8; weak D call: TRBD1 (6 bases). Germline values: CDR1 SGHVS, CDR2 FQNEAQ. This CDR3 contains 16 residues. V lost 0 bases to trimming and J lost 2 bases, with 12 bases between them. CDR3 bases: TGTGCCAGCAGCTTAGCTTGGGACACCAACACAGATACGCAGTATTTT. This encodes CASSLAWDTNTDTQYF.

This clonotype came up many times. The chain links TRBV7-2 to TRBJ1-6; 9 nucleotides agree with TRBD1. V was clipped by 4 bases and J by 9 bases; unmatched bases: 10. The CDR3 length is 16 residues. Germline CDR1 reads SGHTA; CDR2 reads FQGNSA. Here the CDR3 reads CASSSRDRASRSPLHF. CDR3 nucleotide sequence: TGTGCCAGCAGCTCCCGGGACAGGGCCTCTCGTTCACCCCTCCACTTT.

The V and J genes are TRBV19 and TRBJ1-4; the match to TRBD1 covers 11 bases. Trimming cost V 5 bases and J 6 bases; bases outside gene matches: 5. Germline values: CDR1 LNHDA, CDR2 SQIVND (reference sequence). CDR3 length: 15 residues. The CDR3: CASSALGQGDEKLFF. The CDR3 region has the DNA TGTGCCAGTAGTGCCTTGGGACAGGGGGATGAAAAACTGTTTTTT.

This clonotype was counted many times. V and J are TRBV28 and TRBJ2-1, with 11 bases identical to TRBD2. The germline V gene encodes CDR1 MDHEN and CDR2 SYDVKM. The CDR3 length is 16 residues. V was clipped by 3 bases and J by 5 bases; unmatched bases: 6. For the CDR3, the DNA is TGTGCCAGCAGTTTTATAGCGGGAGGGCCTCACAATGAGCAGTTCTTC. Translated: CASSFIAGGPHNEQFF.

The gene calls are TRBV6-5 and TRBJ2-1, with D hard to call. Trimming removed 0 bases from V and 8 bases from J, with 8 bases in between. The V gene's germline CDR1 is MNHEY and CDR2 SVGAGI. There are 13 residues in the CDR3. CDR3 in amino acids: CASSYSARYEQFF. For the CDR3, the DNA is TGTGCCAGCAGTTACTCGGCGAGGTATGAGCAGTTCTTC.

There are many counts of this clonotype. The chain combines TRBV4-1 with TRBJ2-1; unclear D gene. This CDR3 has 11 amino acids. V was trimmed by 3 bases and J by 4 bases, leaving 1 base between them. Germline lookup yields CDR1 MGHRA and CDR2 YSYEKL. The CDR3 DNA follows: TGCGCCAGCAGCCATTACAATGAGCAGTTCTTC. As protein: CASSHYNEQFF.

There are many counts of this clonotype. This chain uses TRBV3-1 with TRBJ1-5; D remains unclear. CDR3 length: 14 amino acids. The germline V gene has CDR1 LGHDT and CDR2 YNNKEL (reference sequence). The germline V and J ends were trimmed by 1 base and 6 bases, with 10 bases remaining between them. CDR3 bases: TGTGCCAGCAGCCAAGGGCGGGCGGGTCAGCCCCAGCATTTT. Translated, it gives CASSQGRAGQPQHF.

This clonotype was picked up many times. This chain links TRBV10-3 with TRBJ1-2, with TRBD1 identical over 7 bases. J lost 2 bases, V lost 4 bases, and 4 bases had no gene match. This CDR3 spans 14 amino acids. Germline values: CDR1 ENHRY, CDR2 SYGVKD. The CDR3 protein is CAISVSTGNYGYTF. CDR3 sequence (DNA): TGTGCCATCAGTGTTTCGACAGGGAACTATGGCTACACCTTC.

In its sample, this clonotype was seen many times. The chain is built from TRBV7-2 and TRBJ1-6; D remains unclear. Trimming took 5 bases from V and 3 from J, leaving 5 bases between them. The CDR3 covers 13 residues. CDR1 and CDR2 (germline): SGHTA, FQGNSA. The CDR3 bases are TGTGCCAGCAGCCGGGACTATAATTCACCCCTCCACTTT. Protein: CASSRDYNSPLHF.

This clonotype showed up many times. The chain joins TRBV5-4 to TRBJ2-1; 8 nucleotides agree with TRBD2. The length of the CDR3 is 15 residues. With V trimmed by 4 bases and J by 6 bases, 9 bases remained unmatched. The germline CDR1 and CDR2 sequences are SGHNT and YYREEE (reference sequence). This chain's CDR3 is CASSPGGLVPNEQFF. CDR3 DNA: TGTGCCAGCAGCCCGGGGGGACTAGTGCCCAATGAGCAGTTCTTC.

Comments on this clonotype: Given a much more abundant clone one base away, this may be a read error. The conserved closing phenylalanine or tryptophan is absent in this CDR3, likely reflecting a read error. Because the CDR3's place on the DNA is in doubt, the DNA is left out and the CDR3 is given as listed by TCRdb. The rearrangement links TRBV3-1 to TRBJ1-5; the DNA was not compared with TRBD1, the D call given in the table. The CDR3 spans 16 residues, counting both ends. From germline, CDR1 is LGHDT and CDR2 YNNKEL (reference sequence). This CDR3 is CASSQGGAGDRGRKHV.